The T cell receptor beta chain under discussion was sequenced for a study of human T cells and chemical hapten exposure. Each CDR3 protein gets one entry after TCRdb re-called the RACE reads with MiXCR. The data show approximately 350,000 distinct CDR3 sequences, with about 6.9% seen just once and approximately 5.4% held by the top ten. Specified time point: patch test 2, 6 weeks after DPC sensitization. This sample's treatment: therapeutic diphenylcyclopropenone sensitization with weekly scalp DPC. To note about this clonotype: Its specificity is not known.

Study observations and caveats: More PT1 expanded TCRs went with higher patch test scores.

Germline loops: CDR1 MNHNY, CDR2 SVGAGI (reference sequence). CDR3 length: 16 residues. The ends were cut back, 8 bases at V and 0 bases at J, with 16 bases in the middle. The source is a woman between 18 and 29 years old with alopecia areata. Some clones in this sample may be carry-over from other donors' samples. The chain uses TRBV6-6 and TRBJ1-4, with D unresolved. Sequences were derived from whole blood, sampled in connection with sensitization to the hapten diphenylcyclopropenone (DPC). The CDR3 loop reads CASEPERAATNEKLFF. CDR3 nucleotides: TGTGCCAGCGAACCAGAACGCGCAGCAACTAATGAAAAACTGTTTTTT.